This passage covers 22 T cell receptor beta chains from one sample sequenced in a study of cytomegalovirus exposure and HLA in healthy donors (dated by TCRdb to about 2017). The protocol used for the library was the immunoSEQ multiplex PCR assay. The multiplex PCR relied on a mix of 60 forward primers for TCR Vbeta segments and 13 reverse primers for TCR Jbeta segments. This is the immuneACCESS table as TCRdb keeps it, with only in-frame sequences that have V and J called. A part of the clones is gone; compared with another copy, unresolved V genes explain less than half, and the rest is unexplained. In this sample the table shows around 180,000 clones, approximately 84% of which occur a single time. Of the sample, 4.5% to 5.5% is held by the ten largest clones. The sample taken for sequencing was PBMCs. These receptors were obtained from a girl aged 5 to 17 in good health and CMV-seropositive.

This chain joins TRBV18 and TRBJ2-5, with TRBD2 matching 7 bases. The CDR3 is made up of 15 amino acids. The ends lost 0 bases at V and 4 bases at J; junction bases unmatched: 5. CDR1 is KGHSH, CDR2 LQKENI, per germline. CDR3 in amino acids: CASSPPGGGGETQYF. For the CDR3, the DNA is TGTGCCAGCTCACCACCCGGCGGGGGTGGAGAGACCCAGTACTTC. Based on the CDR3 plus reference TRBV18 and TRBJ2-5, the full variable domain is NAGVMQNPRHLVRRRGQEARLRCSPMKGHSHVYWYRQLPEEGLKFMVYLQKENIIDESGMPKERFSAEFPKEGPSILRIQQVVRGDSAAYFCASSPPGGGGETQYFGPGTRLLVL.

This clone was observed once. The rearrangement links TRBV27 to TRBJ2-1, with TRBD1 identical over 9 bases. Germline V CDR1 and CDR2: MNHEY, SMNVEV (reference sequence). After removal of 5 bases from V and 6 bases from J, the junction contained 11 bases not matched to a gene. CDR3 size: 16 residues. CDR3 sequence reads: CASSLLQGAPGNEQFF. The CDR3 DNA follows: TGTGCCAGCAGTCTACTACAGGGGGCGCCCGGCAATGAGCAGTTCTTC.

The gene calls are TRBV5-6 and TRBJ1-2; unclear D gene. Between the trimmed V and J ends, which lost 0 bases and 11 bases, there was a span of 11 bases. The CDR3 spans 12 residues. In germline, CDR1 is SGHDT, CDR2 YYEEEE. The DNA of the CDR3 is TGTGCCAGCAGCTTGGTTATGACGGAGTACACCTTC. Protein product: CASSLVMTEYTF.

This chain uses TRBV7-3 with TRBJ2-3, with 7 bases identical to TRBD2. The ends lost 5 bases at V and 6 bases at J; junction bases unmatched: 8. The CDR3 extends over 14 amino acids. Germline lookup yields CDR1 SGHTA and CDR2 FQGTGA. The CDR3 reads CASSPLGGGDTQYF. The CDR3 DNA follows: TGTGCCAGCAGCCCTCTGGGGGGGGGTGATACGCAGTATTTT.

The CDR3 DNA is TGTGCCAGCCAGACTAGCGGGGGGGACAAGCATGAGCAGTTCTTC. This sequence encodes CASQTSGGDKHEQFF. This chain links TRBV2 with TRBJ2-1; 14 bases are shared with TRBD2. Germline CDR1 is SNHLY and CDR2 is FYNNEI. The CDR3 sequence is 15 residues long. V shed 8 bases, J shed 8 bases, and the junction held 8 bases outside the gene matches.

The rearrangement uses TRBV19 and TRBJ2-7, with 9 bases aligning to TRBD1. Germline CDR1 LNHDA, CDR2 SQIVND (reference sequence). The V and J ends lost 7 bases and 7 bases, in that order; junction bases with no gene match: 11. The CDR3 runs 14 residues. For the CDR3, the DNA is TGTGCCAGTACCACGGGACAGGGTGCTCGTGAGCAGTACTTC. As protein: CASTTGQGAREQYF.

This clone came up once. The chain joins TRBV6-1 to TRBJ2-5; 12 bases are a match to TRBD2. The trim removed 3 bases at V and 6 bases at J, leaving 17 bases unmatched. Germline-derived CDR1 and CDR2 are MNHNS and SASEGT. The CDR3 sequence is 19 residues long. The CDR3 region is CASSEEPRLTSGGRQTQYF. CDR3 bases: TGTGCCAGCAGTGAGGAACCCCGATTGACTAGCGGGGGAAGACAGACCCAGTACTTC.

The chain employs TRBV30 and TRBJ2-7, with 12 bases lining up with TRBD2. Unmatched junction bases numbered 3, after V lost 4 bases and J lost 2 bases. Germline V lookup: CDR1 GTSNPN, CDR2 SVGIG (reference sequence). The CDR3 is 14 amino acids. The CDR3 DNA is TGTGCCTGGACCCCTAGCGGGGGGGCCTACGAGCAGTACTTC. This codes for CAWTPSGGAYEQYF.

The rearrangement links TRBV11-3 to TRBJ1-1, with D possibly being TRBD1 (5 bases). The CDR3 runs to 16 residues. CDR1 and CDR2 from the germline V gene are SGHNT and YENEEA. Trimming stripped 1 base from V and 2 bases from J, with 14 bases between. CDR3 sequence reads: CASSLVQGWGNTEAFF. For the CDR3, the DNA is TGTGCCAGCAGCTTAGTCCAGGGCTGGGGAAACACTGAAGCTTTCTTT.

The gene calls are TRBV6-5 and TRBJ1-2, with D perhaps TRBD1 (6 bases). Between the trimmed V and J ends, which lost 2 bases and 3 bases, there was a span of 10 bases. The CDR3 length is 14 residues. Germline V gene lookup returns CDR1 MNHEY and CDR2 SVGAGI. CDR3: CASSYGQSYYGYTF. The CDR3 DNA follows: TGTGCCAGCAGTTACGGACAGTCTTACTATGGCTACACCTTC.

The V gene is TRBV6-5, the J gene TRBJ1-1; D gene unclear. The V and J ends lost 6 bases and 1 base respectively, with 9 bases between them. The CDR3 sequence is 13 residues long. Germline CDR1 MNHEY, CDR2 SVGAGI. The CDR3 sequence is CASSLGRNTEAFF. The CDR3 region has the DNA TGTGCCAGCAGCCTTGGCCGGAACACTGAAGCTTTCTTT.

The chain has TRBV7-9 and TRBJ2-7, with D possibly matching TRBD1 (6 bases). The V end lost 4 bases, the J end lost 3 bases, and 10 bases lay between the germline ends. The CDR3 loop spans 13 amino acids. Germline loops: CDR1 SEHNR, CDR2 FQNEAQ (reference sequence). CDR3 DNA: TGTGCCAGCAGCTGGACAGTGGACTACGAGCAGTACTTC. Its translation is CASSWTVDYEQYF.

V gene TRBV14 combines with J gene TRBJ2-2, with 7 nucleotides matching TRBD1. CDR1 SGHDN and CDR2 FVKESK come from the germline V gene. The CDR3 runs to 15 residues. V gave up 6 bases and J gave up 4 bases; unmatched junction bases: 8. CDR3 sequence: CASSQLDRVTGELFF. The DNA for the CDR3 is TGTGCCAGCAGTCAACTAGACAGGGTCACCGGGGAGCTGTTTTTT.

The V and J genes are TRBV9 and TRBJ1-2; D not certain. CDR1 SGDLS and CDR2 YYNGEE come from the germline V gene. V was clipped by 4 bases and J by 0 bases, with 25 bases between them. This CDR3 comprises 19 residues. The DNA of the CDR3 is TGTGCCAGCAGCCTCCCTCTAGATAACCGGGGTCTAACTAACTATGGCTACACCTTC. The encoded protein is CASSLPLDNRGLTNYGYTF.

The chain links TRBV28 to TRBJ1-2; a possible D gene is TRBD1 (5 bases). This CDR3 contains 16 residues. The V end lost 3 bases, the J end lost 2 bases, and 16 bases lay between the germline ends. Germline CDR1 MDHEN, CDR2 SYDVKM. In DNA form, the CDR3 reads TGTGCCAGCAGTTTGATTCTAGGGGCTGTCAACTATGGCTACACCTTC. Encoded protein: CASSLILGAVNYGYTF.

The chain carries TRBV18 and TRBJ1-2; 10 bases align to TRBD1. The germline CDR1 and CDR2 sequences are KGHSH and LQKENI. V gave up 3 bases and J gave up 6 bases; unmatched junction bases: 13. The CDR3 is 17 amino acids. CDR3 sequence: CASSPRVTGTGDNGYTF. DNA for the CDR3: TGTGCCAGCTCACCTCGGGTTACCGGGACAGGGGACAATGGCTACACCTTC.

The chain joins TRBV6-1 to TRBJ2-7; D uncertain. CDR3 length: 15 amino acids. V was pared by 1 base and J by 1 base, with 11 bases between. Looked up from germline, CDR1 is MNHNS and CDR2 is SASEGT. CDR3 DNA: TGTGCCAGCAGTGAAGGAGGTGGCCCTTCCTACGAGCAGTACTTC. This gives the protein CASSEGGGPSYEQYF.

This clone appeared a single time. The chain has TRBV11-3 and TRBJ2-2, with D perhaps TRBD1 (7 bases). Trimming cost V 8 bases and J 7 bases, with 17 bases left between them. Germline V gene sequence: CDR1 SGHNT, CDR2 YENEEA. The CDR3 consists of 14 residues. The CDR3 DNA reads as TGTGCCAGCTCGGGACAGCGGGTAGGCGGGGAGCTGTTTTTT. It is translated as CASSGQRVGGELFF.

The V call is TRBV5-4, the J call TRBJ2-5; possibly TRBD1 for D (6 bases). Trimming took 0 bases from V and 3 from J, leaving 9 bases between them. Germline loops: CDR1 SGHNT, CDR2 YYREEE (reference sequence). There are 14 residues in the CDR3. The CDR3 is CASSLGQVEETQYF. In DNA, the CDR3 is TGTGCCAGCAGCTTGGGACAGGTGGAAGAGACCCAGTACTTC.

The chain couples TRBV19 to TRBJ2-7; D may be TRBD1 (6 bases). The CDR3 runs 14 residues. Per the germline V gene, CDR1 is LNHDA and CDR2 is SQIVND (reference sequence). The V gene lost 2 bases and the J gene lost 3 bases, with 11 bases spanning the gap. The CDR3 protein is CASSISSGVYEQYF. CDR3 coding DNA: TGTGCCAGTAGTATATCATCAGGGGTCTACGAGCAGTACTTC.

The genes are TRBV27 and TRBJ1-2, with D uncertain. The ends were cut back, 5 bases at V and 5 bases at J, with 24 bases in the middle. The germline gives CDR1 MNHEY, CDR2 SMNVEV (reference sequence). This CDR3 is 17 amino acids long. The CDR3 coding sequence is TGTGCCAGCAGTCCCCGGAACATCCCAGCAGAGACATATGGCTACACCTTC. It specifies CASSPRNIPAETYGYTF.

The chain has TRBV2 and TRBJ2-7; a possible D gene is TRBD2 (5 bases). CDR1 SNHLY and CDR2 FYNNEI come from the germline V gene. V was pared by 4 bases and J by 2 bases, with 18 bases between. CDR3 size: 16 residues. CDR3 nucleotide sequence: TGTGCCAGCAGTGGAGAGGACTGGAAATTTCCCTACGAGCAGTACTTC. This encodes CASSGEDWKFPYEQYF.